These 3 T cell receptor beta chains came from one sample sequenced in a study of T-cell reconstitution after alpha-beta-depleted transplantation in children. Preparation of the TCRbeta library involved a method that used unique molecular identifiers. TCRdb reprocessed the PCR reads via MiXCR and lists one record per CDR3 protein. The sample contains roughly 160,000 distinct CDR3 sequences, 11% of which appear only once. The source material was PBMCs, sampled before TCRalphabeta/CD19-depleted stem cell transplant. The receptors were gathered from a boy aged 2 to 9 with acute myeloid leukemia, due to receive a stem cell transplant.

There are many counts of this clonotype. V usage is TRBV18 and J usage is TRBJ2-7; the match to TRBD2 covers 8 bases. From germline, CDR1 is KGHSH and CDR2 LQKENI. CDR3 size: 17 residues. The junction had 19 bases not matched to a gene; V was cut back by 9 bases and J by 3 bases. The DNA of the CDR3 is TGTGCCAGTTCGAACGCCGGGACTAGGTCCCGATACTACGAGCAGTACGTC. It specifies CASSNAGTRSRYYEQYV.

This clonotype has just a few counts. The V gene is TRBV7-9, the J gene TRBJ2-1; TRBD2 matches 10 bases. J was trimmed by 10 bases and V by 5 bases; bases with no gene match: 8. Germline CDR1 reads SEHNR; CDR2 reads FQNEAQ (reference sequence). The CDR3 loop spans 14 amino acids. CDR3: CASSRPGTSVEQFF. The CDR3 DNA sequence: TGTGCCAGCAGCCGCCCCGGGACTAGCGTAGAGCAGTTCTTC.

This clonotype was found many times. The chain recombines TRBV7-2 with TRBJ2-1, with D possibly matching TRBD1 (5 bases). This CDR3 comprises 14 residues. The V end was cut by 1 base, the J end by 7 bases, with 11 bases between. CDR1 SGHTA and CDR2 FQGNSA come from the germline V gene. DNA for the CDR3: TGTGCCAGCAGCTTAGGCCCAGGGTTAAATGAGCAGTTCTTC. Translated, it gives CASSLGPGLNEQFF.